This TCR beta chain was identified in a study of technical replicates of blood from several donors. TCRdb's copy holds only in-frame clones and misses some; the assay was immunoSEQ multiplex PCR. The sample yields 65,000 to 95,000 clones, approximately 93% seen once. Germline V gives CDR1 LNHDA, CDR2 SQIVND (reference sequence). This CDR3 is built from 11 residues. The germline V and J ends were trimmed by 5 bases and 8 bases, with 9 bases remaining between them. The chain employs TRBV19 and TRBJ1-2; D not resolved. The clonotype was recovered from a human donor in good health. The sequencing input was T cells isolated from PBMCs. The CDR3 spells CASSRTEGYTF. Here the CDR3 DNA reads TGTGCCAGTAGTCGAACGGAGGGCTACACCTTC.